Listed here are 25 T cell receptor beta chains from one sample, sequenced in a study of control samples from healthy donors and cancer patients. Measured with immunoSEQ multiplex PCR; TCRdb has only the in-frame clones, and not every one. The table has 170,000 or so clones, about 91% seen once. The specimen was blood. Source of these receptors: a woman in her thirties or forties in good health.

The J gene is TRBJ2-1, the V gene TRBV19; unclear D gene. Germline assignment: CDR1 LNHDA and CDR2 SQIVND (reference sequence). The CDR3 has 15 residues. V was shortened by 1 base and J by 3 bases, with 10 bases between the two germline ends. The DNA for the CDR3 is TGTGCCAGTAGTATAGGCGACGGCGGCTACAATGAGCAGTTCTTC. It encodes CASSIGDGGYNEQFF.

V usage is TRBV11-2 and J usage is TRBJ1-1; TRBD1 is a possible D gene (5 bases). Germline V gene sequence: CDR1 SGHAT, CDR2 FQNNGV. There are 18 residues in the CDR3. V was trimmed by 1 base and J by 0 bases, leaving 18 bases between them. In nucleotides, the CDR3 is TGTGCCAGCAGCTTAGCCGGGGGGTCGATTCTCGTGAACACTGAAGCTTTCTTT. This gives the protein CASSLAGGSILVNTEAFF.

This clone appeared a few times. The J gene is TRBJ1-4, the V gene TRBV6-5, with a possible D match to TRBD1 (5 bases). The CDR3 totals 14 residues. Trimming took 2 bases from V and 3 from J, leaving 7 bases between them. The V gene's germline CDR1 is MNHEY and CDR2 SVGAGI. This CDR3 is CASSYGAANEKLFF. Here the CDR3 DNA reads TGTGCCAGCAGTTACGGGGCGGCTAATGAAAAACTGTTTTTT.

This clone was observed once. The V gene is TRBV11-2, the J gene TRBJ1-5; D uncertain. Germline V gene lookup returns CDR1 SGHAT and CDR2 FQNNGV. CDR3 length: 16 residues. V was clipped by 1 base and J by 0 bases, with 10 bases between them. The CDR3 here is CASSLVGGNSNQPQHF. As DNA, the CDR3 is TGTGCCAGCAGCTTAGTCGGAGGAAATAGCAATCAGCCCCAGCATTTT.

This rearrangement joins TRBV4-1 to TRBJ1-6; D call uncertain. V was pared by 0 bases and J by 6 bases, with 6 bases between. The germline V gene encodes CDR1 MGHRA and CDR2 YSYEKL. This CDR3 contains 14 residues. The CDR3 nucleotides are TGCGCCAGCAGCCAAGAACAGATTAATTCACCCCTCCACTTT. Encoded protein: CASSQEQINSPLHF.

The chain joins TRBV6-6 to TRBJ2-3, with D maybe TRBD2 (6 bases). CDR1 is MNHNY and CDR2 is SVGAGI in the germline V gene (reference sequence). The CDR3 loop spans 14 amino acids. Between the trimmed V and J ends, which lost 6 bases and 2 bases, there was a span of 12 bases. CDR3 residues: CASRLRDSTDTQYF. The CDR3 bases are TGTGCCAGCAGACTCCGGGACTCCACAGATACGCAGTATTTT.

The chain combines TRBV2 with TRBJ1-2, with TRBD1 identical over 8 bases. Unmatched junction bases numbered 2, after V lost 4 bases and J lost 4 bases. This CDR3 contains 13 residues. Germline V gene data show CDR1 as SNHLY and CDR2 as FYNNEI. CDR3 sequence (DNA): TGTGCCAGCAGTGGGACAGGGAGCTATGGCTACACCTTC. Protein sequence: CASSGTGSYGYTF.

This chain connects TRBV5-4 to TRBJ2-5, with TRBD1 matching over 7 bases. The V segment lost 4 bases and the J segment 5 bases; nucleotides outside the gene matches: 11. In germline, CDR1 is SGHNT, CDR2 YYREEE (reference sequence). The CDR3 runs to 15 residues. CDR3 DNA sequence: TGTGCCAGCAGCCCCCGGACAGGATTCGGGGAGACCCAGTACTTC. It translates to CASSPRTGFGETQYF.

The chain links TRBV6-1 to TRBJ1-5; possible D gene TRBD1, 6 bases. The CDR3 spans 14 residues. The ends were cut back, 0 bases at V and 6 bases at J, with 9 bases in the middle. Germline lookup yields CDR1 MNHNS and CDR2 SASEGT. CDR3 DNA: TGTGCCAGCAGTGAAGCGCTAGGGGGTCAGCCCCAGCATTTT. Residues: CASSEALGGQPQHF.

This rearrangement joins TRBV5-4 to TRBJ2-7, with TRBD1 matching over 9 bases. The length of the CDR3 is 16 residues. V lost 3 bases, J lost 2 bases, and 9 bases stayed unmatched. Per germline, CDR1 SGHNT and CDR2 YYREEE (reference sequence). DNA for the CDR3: TGTGCCAGCAGCTCAGGGACAGGGTTAAAGGCCTACGAGCAGTACTTC. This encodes CASSSGTGLKAYEQYF.

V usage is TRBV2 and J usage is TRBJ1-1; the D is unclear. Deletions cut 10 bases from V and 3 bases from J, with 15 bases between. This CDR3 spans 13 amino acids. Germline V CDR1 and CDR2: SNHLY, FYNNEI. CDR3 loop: CATLAEVDTEAFF. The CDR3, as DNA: TGTGCCACCCTCGCCGAGGTGGACACTGAAGCTTTCTTT.

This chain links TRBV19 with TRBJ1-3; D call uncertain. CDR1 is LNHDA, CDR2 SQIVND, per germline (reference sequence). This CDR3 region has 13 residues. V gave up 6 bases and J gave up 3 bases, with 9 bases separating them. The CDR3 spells CASSSFLGNTIYF. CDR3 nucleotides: TGTGCCAGTAGCTCTTTTCTTGGAAACACCATATATTTT. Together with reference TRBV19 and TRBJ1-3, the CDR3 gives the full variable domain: DGGITQSPKYLFRKEGQNVTLSCEQNLNHDAMYWYRQDPGQGLRLIYYSQIVNDFQKGDIAEGYSVSREKKESFPLTVTSAQKNPTAFYLCASSSFLGNTIYFGEGSWLTVV.

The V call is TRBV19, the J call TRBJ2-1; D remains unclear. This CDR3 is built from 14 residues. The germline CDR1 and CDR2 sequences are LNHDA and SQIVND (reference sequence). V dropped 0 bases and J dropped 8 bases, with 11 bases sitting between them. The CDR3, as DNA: TGTGCCAGTAGTATAGATCTAGAGATGGATGAGCAGTTCTTC. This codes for CASSIDLEMDEQFF.

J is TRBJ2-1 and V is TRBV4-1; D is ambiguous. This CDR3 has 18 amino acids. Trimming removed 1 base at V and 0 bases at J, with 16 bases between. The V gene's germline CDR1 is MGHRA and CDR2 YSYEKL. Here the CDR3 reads CASSQGRSGHSSYNEQFF. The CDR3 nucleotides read TGCGCCAGCAGCCAAGGGCGGTCCGGTCACAGCTCCTACAATGAGCAGTTCTTC.

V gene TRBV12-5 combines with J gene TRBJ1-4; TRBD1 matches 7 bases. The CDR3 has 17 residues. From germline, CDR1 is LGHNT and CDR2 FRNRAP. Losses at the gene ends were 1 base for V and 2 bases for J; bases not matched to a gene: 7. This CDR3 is CASGLGLTGATNEKLFF. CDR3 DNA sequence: TGTGCTAGTGGTTTGGGACTCACAGGGGCGACTAATGAAAAACTGTTTTTT.

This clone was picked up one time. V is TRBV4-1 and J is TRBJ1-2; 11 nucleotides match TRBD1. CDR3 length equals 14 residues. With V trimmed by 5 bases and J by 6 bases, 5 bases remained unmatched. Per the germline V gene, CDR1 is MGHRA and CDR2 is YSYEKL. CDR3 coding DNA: TGCGCCAGCAGCGGGGTGGGACAGGGGGATGGCTACACCTTC. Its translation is CASSGVGQGDGYTF.

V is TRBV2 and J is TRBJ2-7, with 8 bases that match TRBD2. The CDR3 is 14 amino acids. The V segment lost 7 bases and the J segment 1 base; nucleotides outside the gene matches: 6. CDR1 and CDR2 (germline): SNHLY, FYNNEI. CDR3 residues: CASTKGLVSYEQYF. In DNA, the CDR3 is TGTGCCAGCACCAAGGGACTAGTATCCTACGAGCAGTACTTC.

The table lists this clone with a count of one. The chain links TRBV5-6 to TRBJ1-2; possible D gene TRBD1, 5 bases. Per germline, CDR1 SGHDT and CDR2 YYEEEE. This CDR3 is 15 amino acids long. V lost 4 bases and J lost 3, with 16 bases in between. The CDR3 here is CASSVGPRVHYGYTF. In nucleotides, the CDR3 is TGTGCCAGCAGCGTGGGGCCGCGGGTGCACTATGGCTACACCTTC.

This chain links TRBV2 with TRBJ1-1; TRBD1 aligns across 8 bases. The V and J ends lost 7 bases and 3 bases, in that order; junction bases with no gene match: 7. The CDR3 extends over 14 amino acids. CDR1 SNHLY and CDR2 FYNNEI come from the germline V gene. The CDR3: CASKRGQGYTEAFF. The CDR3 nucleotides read TGTGCCAGCAAGAGAGGACAGGGTTACACTGAAGCTTTCTTT.

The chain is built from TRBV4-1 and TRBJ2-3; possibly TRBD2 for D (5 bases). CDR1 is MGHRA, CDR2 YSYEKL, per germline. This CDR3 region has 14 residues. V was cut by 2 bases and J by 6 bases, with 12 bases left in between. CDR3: CASSQLTRMDTQYF. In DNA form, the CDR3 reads TGCGCCAGCAGCCAACTCACTAGGATGGATACGCAGTATTTT.

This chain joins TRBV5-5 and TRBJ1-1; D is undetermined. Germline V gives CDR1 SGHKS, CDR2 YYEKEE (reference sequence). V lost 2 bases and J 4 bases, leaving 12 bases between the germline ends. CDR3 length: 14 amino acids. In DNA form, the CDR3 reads TGTGCCAGCAGCTTACAAGGGATCGGCACTGAAGCTTTCTTT. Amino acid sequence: CASSLQGIGTEAFF.

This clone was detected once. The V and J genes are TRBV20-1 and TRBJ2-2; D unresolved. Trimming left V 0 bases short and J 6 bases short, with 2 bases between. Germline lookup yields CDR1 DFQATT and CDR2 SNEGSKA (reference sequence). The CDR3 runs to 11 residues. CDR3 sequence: CSARDAGELFF. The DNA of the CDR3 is TGCAGTGCTAGAGATGCCGGGGAGCTGTTTTTT.

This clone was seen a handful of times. This CDR3 is CASSETRQENIQYF. The CDR3 DNA is TGTGCCAGCAGTGAAACCCGGCAGGAAAACATTCAGTACTTC. J is TRBJ2-4 and V is TRBV2; D gene ambiguous. Trimming stripped 2 bases from V and 5 bases from J, with 10 bases between. Germline CDR1 is SNHLY and CDR2 is FYNNEI. The CDR3 spans 14 residues.

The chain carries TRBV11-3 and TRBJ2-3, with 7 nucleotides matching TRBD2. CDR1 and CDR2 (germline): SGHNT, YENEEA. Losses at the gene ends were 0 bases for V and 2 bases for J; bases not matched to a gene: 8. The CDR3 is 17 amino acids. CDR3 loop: CASSLDGLAGNTDTQYF. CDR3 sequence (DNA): TGTGCCAGCAGCTTAGACGGGTTAGCGGGCAACACAGATACGCAGTATTTT.

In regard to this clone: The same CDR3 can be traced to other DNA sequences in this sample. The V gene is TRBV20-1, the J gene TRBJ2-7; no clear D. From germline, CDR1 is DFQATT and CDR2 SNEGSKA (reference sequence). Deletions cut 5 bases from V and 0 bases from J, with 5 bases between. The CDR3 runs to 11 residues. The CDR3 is CSAGDSYEQYF. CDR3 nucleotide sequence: TGCAGTGCTGGGGACTCCTACGAGCAGTACTTC.